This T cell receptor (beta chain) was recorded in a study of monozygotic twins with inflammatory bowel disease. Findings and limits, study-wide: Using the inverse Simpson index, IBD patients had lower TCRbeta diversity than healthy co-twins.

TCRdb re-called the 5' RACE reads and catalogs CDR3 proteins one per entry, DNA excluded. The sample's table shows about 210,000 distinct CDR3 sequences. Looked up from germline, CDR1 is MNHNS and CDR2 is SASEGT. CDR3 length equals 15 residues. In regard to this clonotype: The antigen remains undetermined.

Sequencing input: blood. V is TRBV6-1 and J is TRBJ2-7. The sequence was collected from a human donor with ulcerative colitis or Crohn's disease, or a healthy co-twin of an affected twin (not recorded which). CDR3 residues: CASSFGSSSPYEQYF.